The clone carrying this TCR beta chain appeared many times. This entry is derived from a study of regulatory T cells in long-lasting Graves disease. The sample's time point: newly diagnosed GD, antithyroid drugs for less than 3 months. Following extraction of RNA from PBMCs, that RNA was used to make the TCR library. American Thyroid Association guidelines served as the basis for diagnosing Graves' disease. The authors drew patients from an endocrinology department in Xi'an, China. CDR3 length equals 13 residues. Trimming took off 3 bases at V and 5 bases at J, with 10 bases between the two ends. Construction of TCR beta libraries relied on iRepertoire HTBI primers and on Arm-PCR targeting CDR3 regions. In the original workflow: Identification of gene segments yielded around 63 TRBV and about 14 TRBJ across samples. In TCRdb, the multiplex PCR reads were re-called with MiXCR into one record per CDR3 protein. The V and J calls were determined by TCRdb, not by the authors. The sample holds under 400,000 distinct CDR3 sequences, over 15% seen once.

The data also belong to a second study, concerning T cells in Graves' hyperthyroidism and ophthalmopathy. From that study: Clinical symptoms, serum thyroxine and TRAb, thyroid ultrasound and orbital computed tomography together formed the diagnostic basis.

The V call is TRBV12-3 or TRBV12-4, the J call TRBJ1-1, with TRBD1 as a possible D gene (5 bases). The specimen was peripheral blood mononuclear cells (PBMCs), collected at new diagnosis, from a patient treated with antithyroid drugs. This clonotype was obtained from a man between 35 and 55 years old with Graves disease. In nucleotides, the CDR3 is TGTGCCAGCAGTTTCCCAGGGCGAACTGAAGCTTTCTTT. This translates into CASSFPGRTEAFF.